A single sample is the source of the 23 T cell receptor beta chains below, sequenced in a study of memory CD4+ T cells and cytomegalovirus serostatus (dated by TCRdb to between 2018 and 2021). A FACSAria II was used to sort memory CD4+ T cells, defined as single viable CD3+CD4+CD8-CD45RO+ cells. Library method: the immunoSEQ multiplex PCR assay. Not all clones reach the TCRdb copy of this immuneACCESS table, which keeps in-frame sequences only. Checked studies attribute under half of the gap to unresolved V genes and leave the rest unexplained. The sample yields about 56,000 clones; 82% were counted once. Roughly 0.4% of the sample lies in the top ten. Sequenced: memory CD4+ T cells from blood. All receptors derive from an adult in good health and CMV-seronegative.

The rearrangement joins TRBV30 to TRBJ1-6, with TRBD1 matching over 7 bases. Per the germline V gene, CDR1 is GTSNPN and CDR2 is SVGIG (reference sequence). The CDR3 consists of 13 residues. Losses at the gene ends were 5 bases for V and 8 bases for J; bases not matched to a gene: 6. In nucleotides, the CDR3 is TGTGCCTGGCGGGACAGAAATTATTCACCCCTCCACTTT. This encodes CAWRDRNYSPLHF.

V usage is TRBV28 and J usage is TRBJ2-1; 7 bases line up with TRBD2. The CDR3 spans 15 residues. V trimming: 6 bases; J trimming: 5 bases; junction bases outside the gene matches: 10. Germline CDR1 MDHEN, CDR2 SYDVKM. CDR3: CASRNQKAGNNEQFF. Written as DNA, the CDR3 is TGTGCCAGCAGGAACCAAAAAGCGGGGAACAATGAGCAGTTCTTC. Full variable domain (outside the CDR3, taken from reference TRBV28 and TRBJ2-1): DVKVTQSSRYLVKRTGEKVFLECVQDMDHENMFWYRQDPGLGLRLIYFSYDVKMKEKGDIPEGYSVSREKKERFSLILESASTNQTSMYLCASRNQKAGNNEQFFGPGTRLTVL.

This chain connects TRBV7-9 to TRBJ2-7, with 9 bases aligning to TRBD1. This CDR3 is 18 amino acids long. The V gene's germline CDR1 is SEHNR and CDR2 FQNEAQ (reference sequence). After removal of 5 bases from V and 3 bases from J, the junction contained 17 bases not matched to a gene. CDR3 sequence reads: CASSPIPGQGQGYYEQYF. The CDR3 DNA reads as TGTGCCAGCAGCCCTATCCCGGGACAGGGACAAGGCTACTACGAGCAGTACTTC.

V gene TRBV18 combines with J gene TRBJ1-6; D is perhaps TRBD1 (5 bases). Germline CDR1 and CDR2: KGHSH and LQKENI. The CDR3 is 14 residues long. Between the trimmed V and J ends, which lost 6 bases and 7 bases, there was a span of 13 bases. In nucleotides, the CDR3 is TGTGCCAGCTCCCCCGGGGGACTCAATTCACCCCTCCACTTT. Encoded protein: CASSPGGLNSPLHF.

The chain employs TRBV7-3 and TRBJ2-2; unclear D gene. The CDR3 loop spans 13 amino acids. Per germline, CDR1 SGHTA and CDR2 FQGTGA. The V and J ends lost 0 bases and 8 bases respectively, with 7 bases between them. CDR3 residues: CASSLTGSGELFF. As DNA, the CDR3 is TGTGCCAGCAGCTTAACGGGTTCTGGGGAGCTGTTTTTT.

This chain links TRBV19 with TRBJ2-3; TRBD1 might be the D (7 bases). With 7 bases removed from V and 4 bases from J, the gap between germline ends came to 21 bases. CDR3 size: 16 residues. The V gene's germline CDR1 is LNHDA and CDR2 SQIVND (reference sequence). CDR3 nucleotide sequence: TGTGCCAGTACCTACCGATACAGGGGAGGACCAGATACGCAGTATTTT. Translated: CASTYRYRGGPDTQYF.

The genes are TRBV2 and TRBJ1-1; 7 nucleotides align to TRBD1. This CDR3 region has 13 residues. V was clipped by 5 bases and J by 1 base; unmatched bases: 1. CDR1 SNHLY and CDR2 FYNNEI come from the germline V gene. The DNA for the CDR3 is TGTGCCAGCAGTTCAGGGGGGAACACTGAAGCTTTCTTT. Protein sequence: CASSSGGNTEAFF.

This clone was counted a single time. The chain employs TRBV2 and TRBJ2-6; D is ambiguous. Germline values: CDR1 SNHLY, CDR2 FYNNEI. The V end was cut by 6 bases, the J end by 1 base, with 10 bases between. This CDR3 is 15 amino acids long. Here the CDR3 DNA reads TGTGCCAGCAGGGTCGAAGCGTCTGGGGCCAACGTCCTGACTTTC. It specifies CASRVEASGANVLTF.

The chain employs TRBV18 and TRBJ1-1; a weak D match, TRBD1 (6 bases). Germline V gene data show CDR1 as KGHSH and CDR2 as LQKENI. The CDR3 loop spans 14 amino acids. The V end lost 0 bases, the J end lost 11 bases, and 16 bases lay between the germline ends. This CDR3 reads CASSPPGTPKGAFF. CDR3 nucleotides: TGTGCCAGCTCACCACCCGGGACACCCAAAGGGGCTTTCTTT.

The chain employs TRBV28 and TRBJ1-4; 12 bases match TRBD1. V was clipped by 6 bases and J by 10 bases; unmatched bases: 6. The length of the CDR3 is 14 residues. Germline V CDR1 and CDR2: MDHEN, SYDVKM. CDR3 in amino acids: CASRSGQGAVKLFF. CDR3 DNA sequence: TGTGCCAGCAGGTCGGGACAGGGGGCGGTAAAACTGTTTTTT. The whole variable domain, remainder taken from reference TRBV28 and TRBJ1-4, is DVKVTQSSRYLVKRTGEKVFLECVQDMDHENMFWYRQDPGLGLRLIYFSYDVKMKEKGDIPEGYSVSREKKERFSLILESASTNQTSMYLCASRSGQGAVKLFFGSGTQLSVL.

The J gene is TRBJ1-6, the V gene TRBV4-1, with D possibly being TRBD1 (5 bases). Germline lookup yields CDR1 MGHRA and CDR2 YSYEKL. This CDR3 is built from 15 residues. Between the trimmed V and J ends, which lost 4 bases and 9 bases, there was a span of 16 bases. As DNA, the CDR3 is TGCGCCAGCAGCCCGGGGACGGCCTTGATTTCACCCCTCCACTTT. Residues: CASSPGTALISPLHF.

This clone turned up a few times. CDR3 in DNA: TGTGCCAGCAGCCCAGCAGGGGGGACTGAAGCTTTCTTT. This encodes CASSPAGGTEAFF. This chain connects TRBV7-9 to TRBJ1-1; TRBD1 aligns across 7 bases. Trimming took 5 bases from V and 5 from J; bases not matched to a gene: 5. This CDR3 has 13 amino acids. Germline CDR1 SEHNR, CDR2 FQNEAQ (reference sequence).

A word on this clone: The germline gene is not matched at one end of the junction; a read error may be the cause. CDR3 residues: CASRIGSGGIQYF. DNA of the CDR3: TGTGCCAGTAGGATAGGGTCCGGGGGCATTCAGTACTTC. V usage is TRBV19 and J usage is TRBJ2-4; possible D gene TRBD2, 6 bases. CDR3 length equals 13 residues. CDR1 and CDR2 from the germline V gene are LNHDA and SQIVND (reference sequence).

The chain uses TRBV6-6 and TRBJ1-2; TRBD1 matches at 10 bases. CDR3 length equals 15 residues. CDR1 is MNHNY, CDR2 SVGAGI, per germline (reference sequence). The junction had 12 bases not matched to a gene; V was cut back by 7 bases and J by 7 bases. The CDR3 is CASMGTGDFTGGYTF. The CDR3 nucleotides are TGTGCCAGCATGGGGACAGGGGATTTTACTGGTGGCTACACCTTC.

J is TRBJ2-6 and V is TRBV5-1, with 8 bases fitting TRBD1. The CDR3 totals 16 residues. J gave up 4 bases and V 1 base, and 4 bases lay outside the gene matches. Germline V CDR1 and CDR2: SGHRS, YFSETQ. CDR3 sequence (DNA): TGCGCCAGCAGCTTGTCGACAGGGGTCGGGGCCAACGTCCTGACTTTC. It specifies CASSLSTGVGANVLTF.

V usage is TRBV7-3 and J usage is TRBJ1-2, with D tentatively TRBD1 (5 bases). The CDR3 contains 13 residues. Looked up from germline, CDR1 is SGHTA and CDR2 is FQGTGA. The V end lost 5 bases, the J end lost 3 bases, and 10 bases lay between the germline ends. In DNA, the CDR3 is TGTGCCAGCAGCCCCCAAGGGGACTATGGCTACACCTTC. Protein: CASSPQGDYGYTF.

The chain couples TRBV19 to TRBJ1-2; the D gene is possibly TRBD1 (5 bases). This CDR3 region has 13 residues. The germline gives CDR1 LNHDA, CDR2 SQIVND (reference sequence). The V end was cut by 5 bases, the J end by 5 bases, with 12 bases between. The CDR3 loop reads CASSRQTFYGYTF. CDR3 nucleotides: TGTGCCAGTAGTCGACAGACCTTTTATGGCTACACCTTC.

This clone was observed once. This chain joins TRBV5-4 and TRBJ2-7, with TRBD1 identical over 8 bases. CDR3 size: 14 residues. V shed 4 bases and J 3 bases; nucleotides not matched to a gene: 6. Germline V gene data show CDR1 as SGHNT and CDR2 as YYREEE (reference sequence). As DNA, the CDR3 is TGTGCCAGCAGCCCGGGACAGGACCTCTACGAGCAGTACTTC. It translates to CASSPGQDLYEQYF.

CDR3 coding DNA: TGTGCCAGCAGCTCTCAGAGTGCAACTAATGAAAAACTGTTTTTT. Translating it yields CASSSQSATNEKLFF. The chain uses TRBV5-4 and TRBJ1-4; D ambiguous. With 3 bases removed from V and 0 bases from J, the gap between germline ends came to 9 bases. CDR3 length: 15 amino acids. Germline V lookup: CDR1 SGHNT, CDR2 YYREEE (reference sequence).

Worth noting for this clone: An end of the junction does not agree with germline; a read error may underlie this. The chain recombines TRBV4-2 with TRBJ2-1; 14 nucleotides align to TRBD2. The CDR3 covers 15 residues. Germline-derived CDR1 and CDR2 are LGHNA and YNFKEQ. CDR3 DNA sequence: TGTGCCAGCAGCCAAGGGGGGGGACTAGCGGGGGCCCGGGTCTTC. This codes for CASSQGGGLAGARVF.

In DNA, the CDR3 is TGTGCCAGCAGTGAGGGGTGGAACACTGAAGCTTTCTTT. Its translation: CASSEGWNTEAFF. The chain has TRBV2 and TRBJ1-1; D is unclear. The CDR3 has 13 amino acids. Germline-derived CDR1 and CDR2 are SNHLY and FYNNEI. V lost 3 bases, J lost 1 base, and 6 bases lay in between.

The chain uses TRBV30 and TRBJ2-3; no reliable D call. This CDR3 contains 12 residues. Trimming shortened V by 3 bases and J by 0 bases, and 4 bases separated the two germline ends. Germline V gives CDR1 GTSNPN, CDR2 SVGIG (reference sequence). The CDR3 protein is CAWRESTDTQYF. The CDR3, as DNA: TGTGCCTGGAGGGAGAGCACAGATACGCAGTATTTT.

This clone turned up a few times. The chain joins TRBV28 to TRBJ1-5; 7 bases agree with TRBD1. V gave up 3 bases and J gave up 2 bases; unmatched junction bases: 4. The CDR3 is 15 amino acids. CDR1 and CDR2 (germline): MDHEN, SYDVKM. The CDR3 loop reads CASSFRGGGNQPQHF. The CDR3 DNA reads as TGTGCCAGCAGTTTTCGAGGGGGCGGCAATCAGCCCCAGCATTTT.